Reported below is one T cell receptor (beta chain). Antigen unknown. Amplification of TCR beta CDR3 regions used RNA as the template. With the HTBI primer set, the TCR CDR3 went through a first round of RT-PCR. TCRdb independently ran MiXCR on the multiplex PCR reads; one entry per CDR3 protein. The table has a few hundred thousand distinct CDR3 sequences, about a sixth seen once. Patients showing uncontrolled infection, other autoimmune disease, pregnancy or lactation were ineligible. Preceding any ophthalmopathy symptoms, the blood sample dates from first hyperthyroidism diagnosis. This sample stems from a study of T cells in Graves' hyperthyroidism and ophthalmopathy. Background on the study: The authors collected peripheral blood at initial diagnosis, before any treatment.

General observations from the study: Most clonotypes expanded in thyroid above 0.001 were likewise present in blood.

The CDR3 has 12 residues. Germline loops: CDR1 WSHSY, CDR2 SAAADI. Trimming removed 2 bases at V and 7 bases at J, with 7 bases between. This receptor was taken from a woman aged 18 to 35 with Graves' hyperthyroidism that later progressed to Graves' ophthalmopathy. The sequenced material came from blood. V usage is TRBV10-2 and J usage is TRBJ2-3; D gene unclear. CDR3 amino acids: CASSEEPHTQYF. Written as DNA, the CDR3 is TGCGCCAGCAGTGAGGAACCGCATACGCAGTATTTT.